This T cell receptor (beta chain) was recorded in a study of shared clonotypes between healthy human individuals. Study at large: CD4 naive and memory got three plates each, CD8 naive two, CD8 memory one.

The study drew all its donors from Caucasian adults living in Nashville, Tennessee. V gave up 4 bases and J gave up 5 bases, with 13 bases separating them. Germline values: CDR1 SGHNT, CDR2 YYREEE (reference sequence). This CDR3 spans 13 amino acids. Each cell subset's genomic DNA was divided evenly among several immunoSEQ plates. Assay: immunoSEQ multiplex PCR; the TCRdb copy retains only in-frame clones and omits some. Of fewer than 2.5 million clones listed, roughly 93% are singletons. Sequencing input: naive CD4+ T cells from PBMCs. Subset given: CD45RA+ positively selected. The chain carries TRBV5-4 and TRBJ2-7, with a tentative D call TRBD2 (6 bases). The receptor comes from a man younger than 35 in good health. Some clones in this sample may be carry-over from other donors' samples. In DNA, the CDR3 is TGTGCCAGCAGCCCCCGGGGAGGTGACGAGCAGTACTTC. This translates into CASSPRGGDEQYF.